This TCR beta chain is from a study of T cell responses to AZD1222 COVID-19 vaccine. General study findings and limits: A mostly white British donor set with more females was recruited, and clonal diversity was possibly underestimated. Nearly half of spike-specific TCRs reportedly target variant regions that are unmutated in the B.1.351 and B.1.1.7 variants.

On this clone itself: Its antigen is currently unknown.

This table comes from immunoSEQ multiplex PCR, and its TCRdb copy is limited to in-frame clones, with some not included. The sample contains 40,000 to 55,000 clones, around 90% of which appear only once. The receptor was isolated from an adult who received the AZD1222 COVID-19 vaccine. This specimen was peripheral blood, taken 28 days after the second AZD1222 dose.

In nucleotides, the CDR3 is TGTGCCAGCAGTTACCCGTCTTTGACAGGGGGCTCCTACAATGAGCAGTTCTTC. Translation gives CASSYPSLTGGSYNEQFF. The rearrangement joins TRBV6-2 or TRBV6-3 to TRBJ2-1; 9 bases are a match to TRBD1. Trimming removed 2 bases from V and 0 bases from J; junction bases left unmatched: 8. CDR1 is MNHEY and CDR2 is SVGEGT in the germline V gene. This CDR3 spans 18 amino acids.